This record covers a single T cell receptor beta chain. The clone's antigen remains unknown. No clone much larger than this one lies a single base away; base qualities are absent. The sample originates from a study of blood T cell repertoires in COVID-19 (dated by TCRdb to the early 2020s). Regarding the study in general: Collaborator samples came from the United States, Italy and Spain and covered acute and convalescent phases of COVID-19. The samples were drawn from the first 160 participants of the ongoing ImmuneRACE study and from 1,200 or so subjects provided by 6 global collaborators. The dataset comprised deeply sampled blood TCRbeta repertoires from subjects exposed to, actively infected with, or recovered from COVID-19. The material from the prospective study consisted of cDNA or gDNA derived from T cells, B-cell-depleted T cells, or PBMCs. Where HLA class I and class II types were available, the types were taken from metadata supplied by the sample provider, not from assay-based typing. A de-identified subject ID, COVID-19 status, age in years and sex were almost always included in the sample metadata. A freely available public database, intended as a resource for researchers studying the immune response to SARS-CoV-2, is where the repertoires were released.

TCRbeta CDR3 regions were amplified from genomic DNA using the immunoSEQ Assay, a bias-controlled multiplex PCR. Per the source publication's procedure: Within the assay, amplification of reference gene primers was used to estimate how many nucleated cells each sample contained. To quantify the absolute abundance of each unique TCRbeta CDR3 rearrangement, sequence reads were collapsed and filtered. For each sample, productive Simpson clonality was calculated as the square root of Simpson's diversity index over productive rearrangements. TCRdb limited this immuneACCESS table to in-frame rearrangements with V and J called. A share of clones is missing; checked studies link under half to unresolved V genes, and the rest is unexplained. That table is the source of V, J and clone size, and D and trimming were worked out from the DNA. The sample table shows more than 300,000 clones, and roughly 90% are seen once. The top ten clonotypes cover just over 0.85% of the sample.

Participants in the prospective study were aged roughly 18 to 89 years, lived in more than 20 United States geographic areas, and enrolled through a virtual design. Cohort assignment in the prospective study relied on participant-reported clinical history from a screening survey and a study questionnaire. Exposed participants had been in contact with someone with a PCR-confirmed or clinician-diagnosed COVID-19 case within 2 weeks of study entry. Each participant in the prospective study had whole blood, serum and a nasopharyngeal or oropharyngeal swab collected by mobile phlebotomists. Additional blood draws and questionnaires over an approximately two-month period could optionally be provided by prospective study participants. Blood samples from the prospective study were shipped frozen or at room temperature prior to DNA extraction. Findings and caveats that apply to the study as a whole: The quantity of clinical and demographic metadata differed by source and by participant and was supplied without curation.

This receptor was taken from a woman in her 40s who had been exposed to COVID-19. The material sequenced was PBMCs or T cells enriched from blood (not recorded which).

The CDR3 region has the sequence CASSSEGEGNTEAFF. DNA sequence: TGTGCCAGCAGTTCTGAGGGGGAGGGGAACACTGAAGCTTTCTTT. The chain was built from TRBV28 and TRBJ1-1; the D segment could be TRBD1, given 6 matching bases. V loses 4 bases, J loses 1 base, and the germline ends lie 13 bases apart. In the germline V gene, CDR1 corresponds to MDHEN and CDR2 to SYDVKM. The CDR3 runs 15 amino acids, cysteine and phenylalanine included. Only CDR3 DNA remains: 45 bases, in frame from the first base. Full variable domain (CDR3 extended with the reference TRBV28 and TRBJ1-1 proteins): DVKVTQSSRYLVKRTGEKVFLECVQDMDHENMFWYRQDPGLGLRLIYFSYDVKMKEKGDIPEGYSVSREKKERFSLILESASTNQTSMYLCASSSEGEGNTEAFFGQGTRLTVV.